This T cell receptor beta chain was profiled in a study of blood T cell repertoires in COVID-19. The CDR3 is 16 residues long. The germline V gene has CDR1 MNHEY and CDR2 SMNVEV (reference sequence). Trimming cost V 5 bases and J 3 bases; bases outside gene matches: 9. Sequencing used immunoSEQ multiplex PCR; TCRdb keeps in-frame clones, though not all of them. The table shows 15,000 to 19,000 clones, with 70% to 90% occurring only once. Source material: peripheral blood. The TCR was taken from a man aged 60-69 years with acute or convalescent COVID-19. The rearrangement uses TRBV27 and TRBJ2-3, with 9 bases identical to TRBD2. This CDR3 is CASSLRVAGATDTQYF. The CDR3 nucleotides read TGTGCCAGCAGTCTCCGGGTAGCGGGGGCTACAGATACGCAGTATTTT.